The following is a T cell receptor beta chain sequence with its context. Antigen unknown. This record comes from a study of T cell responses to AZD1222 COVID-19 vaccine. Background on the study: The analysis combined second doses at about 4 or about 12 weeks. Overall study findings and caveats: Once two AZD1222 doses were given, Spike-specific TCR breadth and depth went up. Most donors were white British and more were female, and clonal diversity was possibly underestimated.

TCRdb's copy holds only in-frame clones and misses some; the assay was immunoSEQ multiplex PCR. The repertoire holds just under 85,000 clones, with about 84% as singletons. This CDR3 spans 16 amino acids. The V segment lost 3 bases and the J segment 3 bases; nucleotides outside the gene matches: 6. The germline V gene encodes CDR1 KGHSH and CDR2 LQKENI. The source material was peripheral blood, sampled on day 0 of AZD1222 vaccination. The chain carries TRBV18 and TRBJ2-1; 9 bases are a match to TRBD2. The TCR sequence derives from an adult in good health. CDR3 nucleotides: TGTGCCAGCTCACCTTTAGCGGGAGCCGACTACAATGAGCAGTTCTTC. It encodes CASSPLAGADYNEQFF.